Given below is one TCR beta chain in context. Its antigen is unidentified. As for time point: after dendritic cell vaccination, including at tumor progression/relapse. The sample is drawn from a study of glioma-infiltrating T cells after dendritic cell vaccination. Study-wide results and limits: Few patients contributed both blood and tumor specimens.

TCRdb's table, derived via immunoSEQ multiplex PCR, lists solely in-frame clones and lacks some. The sample carries around 78,000 clones, approximately 81% recorded once. This CDR3 has 17 residues. V was pared by 0 bases and J by 2 bases, with 6 bases of the junction left unmatched. The germline gives CDR1 LGHNT, CDR2 FRNRAP. This TCR came from a human donor with glioblastoma. The chain joins TRBV12-5 to TRBJ2-3; TRBD2 matches at 9 bases. The source material was blood, sampled after dendritic cell vaccination. The CDR3 protein is CASGLVQSGGFTDTQYF. The CDR3, as DNA: TGTGCTAGTGGTTTGGTACAAAGCGGGGGGTTCACAGATACGCAGTATTTT.